This TCR beta chain was sequenced for a study of blood T cell repertoires in COVID-19. Study at large: The United States, Italy and Spain provided the acute and convalescent COVID-19 samples. T cells, B-cell-depleted T cells, or PBMCs provided the cDNA or gDNA that served as material.

Looked up from germline, CDR1 is LGHDT and CDR2 is YNNKEL (reference sequence). V lost 3 bases, J lost 3 bases, and 3 bases stayed unmatched. The CDR3 loop spans 16 amino acids. Authors' analysis steps: Reference gene primers were amplified, and this amplification served to estimate nucleated cell counts. Clones were read by immunoSEQ multiplex PCR, and TCRdb kept only the in-frame ones, dropping some. The DNA gave D and trimming, while V, J and clone size come from that table. The sample consists of 95,000 to 100,000 clones, about 89% of them appearing once. The sample consisted of peripheral blood. This receptor was obtained from a woman in her twenties or thirties with acute or convalescent COVID-19. The V call is TRBV3-1 (or the pseudogene TRBV3-2), the J call TRBJ1-4, with 11 bases identical to TRBD1. The CDR3 here is CASSQGGQGANEKLFF. The CDR3 DNA sequence: TGTGCCAGCAGCCAGGGGGGACAGGGGGCTAATGAAAAACTGTTTTTT.